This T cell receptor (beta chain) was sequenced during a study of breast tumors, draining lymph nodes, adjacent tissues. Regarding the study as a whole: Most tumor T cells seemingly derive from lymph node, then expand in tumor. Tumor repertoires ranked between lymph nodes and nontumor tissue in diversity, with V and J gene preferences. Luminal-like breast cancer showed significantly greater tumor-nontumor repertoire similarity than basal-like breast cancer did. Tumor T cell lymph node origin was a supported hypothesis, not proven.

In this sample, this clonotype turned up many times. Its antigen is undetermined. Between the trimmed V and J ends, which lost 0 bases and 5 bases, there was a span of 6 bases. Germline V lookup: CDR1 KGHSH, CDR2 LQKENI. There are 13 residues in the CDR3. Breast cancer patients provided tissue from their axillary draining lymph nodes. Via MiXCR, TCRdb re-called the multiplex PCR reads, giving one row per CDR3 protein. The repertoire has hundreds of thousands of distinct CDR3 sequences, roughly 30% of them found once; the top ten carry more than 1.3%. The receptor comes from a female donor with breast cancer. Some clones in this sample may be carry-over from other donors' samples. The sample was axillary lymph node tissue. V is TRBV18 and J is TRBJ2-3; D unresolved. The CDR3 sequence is CASSPPSVDTQYF. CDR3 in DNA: TGTGCCAGCTCACCACCGTCGGTAGATACGCAGTATTTT.